Described below is a single T cell receptor (beta chain) sequence and its context. The data originate from a study of blood T cell repertoires in COVID-19. Trimming took 2 bases from V and 4 from J; bases not matched to a gene: 7. Germline V gene sequence: CDR1 SGHTA, CDR2 FQGNSA. This CDR3 spans 16 amino acids. Method: immunoSEQ multiplex PCR; TCRdb's copy keeps in-frame clones and lacks some. The table includes some 47,000 clones, approximately 79% detected once. The clonotype originates from a human donor in a cohort sampled during active COVID-19. The sequenced sample was peripheral blood. This chain links TRBV7-2 with TRBJ2-5; 10 nucleotides align to TRBD2. CDR3 in DNA: TGTGCCAGCAGCTTATACCCAGCGGGGGGGCGAGAGACCCAGTACTTC. This gives the protein CASSLYPAGGRETQYF.